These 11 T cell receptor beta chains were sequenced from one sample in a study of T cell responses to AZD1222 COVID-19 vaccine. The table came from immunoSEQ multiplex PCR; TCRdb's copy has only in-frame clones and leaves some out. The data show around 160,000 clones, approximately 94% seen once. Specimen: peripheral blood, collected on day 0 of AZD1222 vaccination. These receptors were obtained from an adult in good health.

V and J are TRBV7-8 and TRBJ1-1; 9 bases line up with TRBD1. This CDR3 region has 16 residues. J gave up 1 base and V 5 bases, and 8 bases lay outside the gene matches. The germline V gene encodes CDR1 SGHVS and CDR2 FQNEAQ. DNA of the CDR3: TGTGCCAGCAGCCTCGTACAGGGGGCAAAGAACACTGAAGCTTTCTTT. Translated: CASSLVQGAKNTEAFF.

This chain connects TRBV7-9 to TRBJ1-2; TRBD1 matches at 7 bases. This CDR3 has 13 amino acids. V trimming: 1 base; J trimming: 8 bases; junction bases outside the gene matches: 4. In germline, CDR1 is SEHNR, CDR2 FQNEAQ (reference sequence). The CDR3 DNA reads TGTGCCAGCAGCTTAGAGGGGGCGCGCGGCTACACCTTC. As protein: CASSLEGARGYTF.

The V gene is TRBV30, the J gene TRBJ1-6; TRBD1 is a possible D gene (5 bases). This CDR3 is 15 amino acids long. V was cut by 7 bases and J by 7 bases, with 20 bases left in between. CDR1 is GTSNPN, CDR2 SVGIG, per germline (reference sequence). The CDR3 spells CALESWGTENSPLHF. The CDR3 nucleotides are TGTGCCTTGGAAAGCTGGGGGACGGAGAATTCACCCCTCCACTTT.

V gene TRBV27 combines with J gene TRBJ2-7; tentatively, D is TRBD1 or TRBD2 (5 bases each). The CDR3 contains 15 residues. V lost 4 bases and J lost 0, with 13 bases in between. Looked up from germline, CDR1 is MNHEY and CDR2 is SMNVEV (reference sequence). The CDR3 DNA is TGTGCCAGCAGTTCTCTGGGGGTAACCTCCTACGAGCAGTACTTC. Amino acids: CASSSLGVTSYEQYF.

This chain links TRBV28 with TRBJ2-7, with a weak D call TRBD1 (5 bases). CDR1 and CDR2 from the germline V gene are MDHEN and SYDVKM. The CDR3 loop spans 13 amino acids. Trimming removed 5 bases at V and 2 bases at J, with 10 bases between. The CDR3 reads CASSQQEPYEQYF. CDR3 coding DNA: TGTGCCAGCAGTCAACAGGAGCCCTACGAGCAGTACTTC.

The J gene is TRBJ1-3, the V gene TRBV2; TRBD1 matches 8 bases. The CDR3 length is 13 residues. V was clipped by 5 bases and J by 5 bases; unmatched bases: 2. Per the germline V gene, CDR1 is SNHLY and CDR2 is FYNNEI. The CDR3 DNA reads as TGTGCCAGCAGTCGGGACAGGAGAAACACCATATATTTT. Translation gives CASSRDRRNTIYF.

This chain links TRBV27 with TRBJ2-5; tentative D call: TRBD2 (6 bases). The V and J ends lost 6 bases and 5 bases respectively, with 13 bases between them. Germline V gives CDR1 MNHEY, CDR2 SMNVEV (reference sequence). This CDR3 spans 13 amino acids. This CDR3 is CASRPLGGETQYF. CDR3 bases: TGTGCCAGCAGACCACTAGGAGGGGAGACCCAGTACTTC.

This CDR3 is CASSLALGPGTEAFF. The CDR3 DNA reads TGCGCCAGCAGCTTGGCATTAGGGCCGGGCACTGAAGCTTTCTTT. The chain recombines TRBV5-1 with TRBJ1-1; D call uncertain. Trimming removed 0 bases at V and 4 bases at J, with 13 bases between. CDR3 length: 15 amino acids. Germline-derived CDR1 and CDR2 are SGHRS and YFSETQ.

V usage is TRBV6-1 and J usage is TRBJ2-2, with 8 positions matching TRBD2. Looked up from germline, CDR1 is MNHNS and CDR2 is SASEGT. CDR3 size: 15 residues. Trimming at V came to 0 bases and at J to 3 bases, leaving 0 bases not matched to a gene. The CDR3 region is CASSEASGDTGELFF. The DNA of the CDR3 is TGTGCCAGCAGTGAAGCTAGCGGGGACACCGGGGAGCTGTTTTTT.

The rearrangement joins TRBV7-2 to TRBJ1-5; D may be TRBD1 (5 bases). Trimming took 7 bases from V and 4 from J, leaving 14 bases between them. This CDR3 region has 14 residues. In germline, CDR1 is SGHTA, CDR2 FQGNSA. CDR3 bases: TGTGCCAGCACCCTGGGGTGGGGGAATCAGCCCCAGCATTTT. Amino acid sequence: CASTLGWGNQPQHF.

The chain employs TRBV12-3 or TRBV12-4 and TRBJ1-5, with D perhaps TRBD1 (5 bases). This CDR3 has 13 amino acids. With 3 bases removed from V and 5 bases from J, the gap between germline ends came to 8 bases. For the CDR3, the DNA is TGTGCCAGCAGTTTCAGGGCCGATCAGCCCCAGCATTTT. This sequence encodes CASSFRADQPQHF.